One and the same sample provided the 20 T cell receptor beta chains below, sequenced in a study of healthy donors' naive CD4 and CD8 T cells. TCR libraries were built from about 500 ng of total RNA by linear amplification. MiXCR, run by TCRdb on the reads, gives a single entry per CDR3 protein. Among 150,000 to 200,000 distinct CDR3 sequences listed, 74% were seen once. Specimen: naive CD4+ and CD8+ T cells sorted from blood, pooled from several donors. Receptors were obtained from a pool of human donors in good health; the sample pools cells from several healthy donors.

In this sample, this clonotype turned up once. The rearrangement links TRBV27 to TRBJ2-7; 7 bases are a match to TRBD1. The CDR3 extends over 13 amino acids. CDR1 MNHEY and CDR2 SMNVEV come from the germline V gene (reference sequence). Trimming took 2 bases from V and 4 from J; bases not matched to a gene: 2. In DNA form, the CDR3 reads TGTGCCAGCAGTTTAAAGGGGGCATACGAGCAGTACTTC. Residues: CASSLKGAYEQYF.

The J gene is TRBJ2-1, the V gene TRBV6-2 or TRBV6-3, with 8 bases fitting TRBD2. V lost 6 bases to trimming and J lost 7 bases; unmatched junction nucleotides: 5. CDR1 MNHEY and CDR2 SVGEGT come from the germline V gene. The CDR3 is 13 amino acids. CDR3 amino acids: CASSPGGPNEQFF. The CDR3 region has the DNA TGTGCCAGCAGCCCGGGAGGGCCGAATGAGCAGTTCTTC.

This clonotype was counted a single time. The chain joins TRBV6-6 to TRBJ2-1; 8 positions agree with TRBD1. Unmatched junction bases numbered 16, after V lost 10 bases and J lost 2 bases. CDR3 length equals 17 residues. The germline V gene has CDR1 MNHNY and CDR2 SVGAGI (reference sequence). As DNA, the CDR3 is TGTGCCACCCCCGGACAGGGAACATTTCTTGCCTACAATGAGCAGTTCTTC. As protein: CATPGQGTFLAYNEQFF.

This clonotype was recorded a few times. CDR3 in DNA: TGTGCCTGGAGTGTAAGGCGGAACTCCTATAATTCACCCCTCCACTTT. Its translation: CAWSVRRNSYNSPLHF. J is TRBJ1-6 and V is TRBV30, with unresolved D. Germline V lookup: CDR1 GTSNPN, CDR2 SVGIG (reference sequence). The CDR3 is 16 amino acids. V was trimmed by 0 bases and J by 0 bases, leaving 9 bases between them.

The V gene is TRBV29-1, the J gene TRBJ2-1, with 7 nucleotides matching TRBD1. The CDR3 loop spans 14 amino acids. Germline V gene lookup returns CDR1 SQVTM and CDR2 ANQGSEA. Germline trimming cut 2 bases from V and 10 bases from J; bases unmatched to any gene: 11. The CDR3 region is CSVEPDRNQWEQFF. In DNA form, the CDR3 reads TGCAGCGTTGAACCGGACAGGAATCAATGGGAGCAGTTCTTC.

This clonotype occurred a few times. The chain joins TRBV27 to TRBJ1-6; D is possibly TRBD1 (5 bases). Germline V lookup: CDR1 MNHEY, CDR2 SMNVEV (reference sequence). The CDR3 spans 17 residues. Trimming cost V 0 bases and J 9 bases, with 18 bases left between them. The chain's CDR3 is CASSLSGPLGRFSPLHF. DNA of the CDR3: TGTGCCAGCAGTTTATCGGGACCACTAGGCCGGTTTTCACCCCTCCACTTT.

This chain uses TRBV5-1 with TRBJ2-5; D is ambiguous. The CDR3 has 14 residues. The V gene's germline CDR1 is SGHRS and CDR2 YFSETQ. The germline V and J ends were trimmed by 0 bases and 3 bases, with 9 bases remaining between them. CDR3 loop: CASSLATREETQYF. DNA for the CDR3: TGCGCCAGCAGCTTGGCCACGCGAGAAGAGACCCAGTACTTC.

This clonotype appeared a few times. This sequence joins TRBV29-1 and TRBJ1-1, with D perhaps TRBD1 (6 bases). Trimming pared 2 bases from V and 7 bases from J, leaving 29 bases between. CDR1 and CDR2 from the germline V gene are SQVTM and ANQGSEA. CDR3 length: 18 residues. The CDR3 coding sequence is TGCAGCGTTGAAAGGGGAATCGACAGGCAAGGTTTGTCTTTTGAAGCTTTCTTT. It is translated as CSVERGIDRQGLSFEAFF.

The chain carries TRBV7-8 and TRBJ2-7, with D maybe TRBD2 (6 bases). Trimming cost V 1 base and J 1 base, with 8 bases left between them. The germline V gene has CDR1 SGHVS and CDR2 FQNEAQ. The CDR3 has 14 residues. The CDR3 loop is CASSLVGRSYEQYF. The CDR3 region has the DNA TGTGCCAGCAGCTTAGTCGGGAGATCCTACGAGCAGTACTTC.

The chain links TRBV29-1 to TRBJ2-3; 9 nucleotides align to TRBD2. CDR3 length equals 14 residues. The junction had 9 bases not matched to a gene; V was cut back by 6 bases and J by 5 bases. Looked up from germline, CDR1 is SQVTM and CDR2 is ANQGSEA. The CDR3 protein is CSVDLAGTKDTQYF. CDR3 nucleotides: TGCAGCGTCGATCTAGCGGGGACGAAAGATACGCAGTATTTT.

This clonotype was seen a single time. The V call is TRBV27, the J call TRBJ2-7, with a weak D call TRBD1 (6 bases). The germline V gene encodes CDR1 MNHEY and CDR2 SMNVEV (reference sequence). V dropped 8 bases and J dropped 4 bases, with 12 bases sitting between them. The CDR3 is 12 residues long. The CDR3 DNA is TGTGCCAGCCGGGACATGGCATACGAGCAGTACTTC. Residues: CASRDMAYEQYF.

The genes are TRBV7-9 and TRBJ2-1; TRBD2 agrees at 12 bases. Germline values: CDR1 SEHNR, CDR2 FQNEAQ (reference sequence). V shed 5 bases, J shed 6 bases, and the junction held 11 bases outside the gene matches. This CDR3 contains 17 residues. This CDR3 is CASSAGTSGPESNEQFF. The CDR3 DNA sequence: TGTGCCAGCAGCGCCGGGACTAGCGGGCCCGAATCCAATGAGCAGTTCTTC.

The chain carries TRBV5-4 and TRBJ2-1; D unclear. The length of the CDR3 is 12 residues. The V end lost 3 bases, the J end lost 5 bases, and 6 bases lay between the germline ends. CDR1 is SGHNT and CDR2 is YYREEE in the germline V gene (reference sequence). DNA for the CDR3: TGTGCCAGCAGCTCCCTTAACAATGAGCAGTTCTTC. Encoded protein: CASSSLNNEQFF.

On this clonotype: The junction and the germline gene differ at one end; a read error may be behind it. The chain links TRBV27 to TRBJ2-5; perhaps TRBD2 as D (5 bases). This CDR3 comprises 11 residues. The V gene's germline CDR1 is MNHEY and CDR2 SMNVEV (reference sequence). The CDR3 nucleotides read TGTGCCAGCAGTTTTAGGGAGACCCAGCACTTC. As protein: CASSFRETQHF.

The gene calls are TRBV29-1 and TRBJ1-1, with D maybe TRBD1 (6 bases). Germline lookup yields CDR1 SQVTM and CDR2 ANQGSEA. The CDR3 runs to 13 residues. Trimming pared 6 bases from V and 3 bases from J, leaving 14 bases between. CDR3 coding DNA: TGCAGCGTCGAGTGGGGGGCGGACACTGAAGCTTTCTTT. Protein: CSVEWGADTEAFF.

The chain joins TRBV29-1 to TRBJ2-7, with 7 bases identical to TRBD1. Germline V gene data show CDR1 as SQVTM and CDR2 as ANQGSEA. V dropped 1 base and J dropped 0; count of bases not matched to a gene: 3. The CDR3 is 14 residues long. The DNA of the CDR3 is TGCAGCGTTGAAGTAGGGGACAGCTCCTACGAGCAGTACTTC. It encodes CSVEVGDSSYEQYF.

J is TRBJ2-1 and V is TRBV7-8; weak D call: TRBD1 (6 bases). V lost 2 bases and J lost 2, with 10 bases in between. The CDR3 runs to 15 residues. CDR1 and CDR2 from the germline V gene are SGHVS and FQNEAQ. Here the CDR3 DNA reads TGTGCCAGCAGCTTATCCAGGACAGCCTACAATGAGCAGTTCTTC. Translation: CASSLSRTAYNEQFF.

J is TRBJ1-3 and V is TRBV29-1; D gene uncertain. V was trimmed by 6 bases and J by 0 bases, leaving 9 bases between them. This CDR3 comprises 13 residues. Germline V gene lookup returns CDR1 SQVTM and CDR2 ANQGSEA. Here the CDR3 reads CSVRLDSGNTIYF. The DNA of the CDR3 is TGCAGCGTCCGACTCGACTCTGGAAACACCATATATTTT.

This clonotype was counted between two and nine times. The rearrangement uses TRBV19 and TRBJ2-1; no definite D call. CDR1 and CDR2 from the germline V gene are LNHDA and SQIVND (reference sequence). The V and J ends lost 6 bases and 5 bases respectively, with 11 bases between them. There are 13 residues in the CDR3. The CDR3 DNA reads TGTGCCAGTAGGGCTGGATGGAACAATGAGCAGTTCTTC. Amino acid sequence: CASRAGWNNEQFF.

The rearrangement uses TRBV29-1 and TRBJ2-1, with 15 positions matching TRBD2. V was clipped by 7 bases and J by 6 bases; unmatched bases: 4. This CDR3 contains 14 residues. Per the germline V gene, CDR1 is SQVTM and CDR2 is ANQGSEA. In DNA, the CDR3 is TGCAGCGCCCTGGGACTAGCGGGGGGCAATGAGCAGTTCTTC. This codes for CSALGLAGGNEQFF.